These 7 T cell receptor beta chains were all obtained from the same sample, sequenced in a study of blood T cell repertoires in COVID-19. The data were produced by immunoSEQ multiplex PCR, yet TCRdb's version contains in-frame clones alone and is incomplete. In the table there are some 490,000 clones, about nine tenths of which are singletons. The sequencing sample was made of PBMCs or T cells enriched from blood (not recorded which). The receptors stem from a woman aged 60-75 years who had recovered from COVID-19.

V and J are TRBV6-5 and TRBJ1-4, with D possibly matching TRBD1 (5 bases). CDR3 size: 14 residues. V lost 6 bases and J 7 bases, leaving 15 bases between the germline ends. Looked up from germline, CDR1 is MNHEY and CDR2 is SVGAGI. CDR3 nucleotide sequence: TGTGCCAGCAGGCCGACTAGCGGGGGTGAAAAACTGTTTTTT. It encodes CASRPTSGGEKLFF.

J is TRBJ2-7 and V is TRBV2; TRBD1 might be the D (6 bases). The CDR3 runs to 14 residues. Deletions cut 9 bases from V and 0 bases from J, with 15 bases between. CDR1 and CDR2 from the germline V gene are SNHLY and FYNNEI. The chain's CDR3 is CASSLLGASYEQYV. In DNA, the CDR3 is TGTGCCAGTAGCTTATTGGGGGCCTCCTACGAGCAGTACGTC.

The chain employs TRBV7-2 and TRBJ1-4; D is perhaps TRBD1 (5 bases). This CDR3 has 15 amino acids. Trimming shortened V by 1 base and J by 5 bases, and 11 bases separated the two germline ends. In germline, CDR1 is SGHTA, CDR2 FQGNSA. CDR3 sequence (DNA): TGTGCCAGCAGCTTAGAAGGGGCCCCGAATGAAAAACTGTTTTTT. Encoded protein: CASSLEGAPNEKLFF.

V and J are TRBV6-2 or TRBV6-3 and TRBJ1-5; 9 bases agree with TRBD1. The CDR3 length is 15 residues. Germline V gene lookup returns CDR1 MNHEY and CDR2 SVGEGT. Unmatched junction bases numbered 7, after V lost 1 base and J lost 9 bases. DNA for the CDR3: TGTGCCAGCAGTTACTATGGGACAGGGTATTCGCCCCAGCATTTT. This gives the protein CASSYYGTGYSPQHF.

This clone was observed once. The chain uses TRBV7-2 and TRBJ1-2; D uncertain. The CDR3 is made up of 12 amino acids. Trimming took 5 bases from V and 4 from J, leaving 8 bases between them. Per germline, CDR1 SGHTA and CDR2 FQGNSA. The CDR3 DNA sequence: TGTGCCAGCAGCACCTACAGCTATGGCTACACCTTC. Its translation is CASSTYSYGYTF.

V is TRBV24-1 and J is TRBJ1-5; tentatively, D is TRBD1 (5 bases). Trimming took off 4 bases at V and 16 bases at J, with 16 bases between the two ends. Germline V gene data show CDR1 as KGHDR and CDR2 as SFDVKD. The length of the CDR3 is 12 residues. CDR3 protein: CATSDPQQGLHF. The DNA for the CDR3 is TGTGCCACCAGTGACCCCCAGCAGGGTTTACATTTT.

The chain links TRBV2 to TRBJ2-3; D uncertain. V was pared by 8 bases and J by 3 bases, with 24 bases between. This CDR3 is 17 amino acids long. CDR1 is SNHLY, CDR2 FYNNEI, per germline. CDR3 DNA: TGTGCCAGCCGTTGGCGTCGGGTCACGCTCCCAACAGATACGCAGTATTTT. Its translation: CASRWRRVTLPTDTQYF.